Listed here are 7 T cell receptor beta chains from one sample, sequenced in a study of somatic mutations in cytotoxic T cells in rheumatoid arthritis. Assay used: immunoSEQ multiplex PCR; TCRdb lists only in-frame clones, some missing. The sample yields 9,500 to 13,000 clones, around 80% seen once. Sequencing was done on a sample of CD8+ T cells sorted from blood. The source of these receptors is an adult with rheumatoid arthritis.

V and J are TRBV30 and TRBJ2-2; 10 bases are shared with TRBD1. V lost 3 bases, J lost 0 bases, and 10 bases stayed unmatched. This CDR3 contains 18 residues. CDR1 and CDR2 (germline): GTSNPN, SVGIG (reference sequence). CDR3 nucleotides: TGTGCCTGGAGGGAATCCAAGACAGGGGGCGCGAACACCGGGGAGCTGTTTTTT. Translating gives CAWRESKTGGANTGELFF.

This chain joins TRBV5-4 and TRBJ2-7; no clear D. V gave up 2 bases and J gave up 2 bases, with 5 bases separating them. From germline, CDR1 is SGHNT and CDR2 YYREEE (reference sequence). The CDR3 length is 12 residues. CDR3: CASSLGTYEQYF. In DNA form, the CDR3 reads TGTGCCAGCAGCTTAGGTACCTACGAGCAGTACTTC. The full variable domain, in which reference TRBV5-4 and TRBJ2-7 provide the parts outside the CDR3, is ETGVTQSPTHLIKTRGQQVTLRCSSQSGHNTVSWYQQALGQGPQFIFQYYREEENGRGNFPPRFSGLQFPNYSSELNVNALELDDSALYLCASSLGTYEQYFGPGTRLTVT.

This chain connects TRBV5-6 to TRBJ2-1; unclear D gene. The germline V gene has CDR1 SGHDT and CDR2 YYEEEE. Trimming removed 0 bases at V and 8 bases at J, with 9 bases between. The CDR3 loop spans 13 amino acids. In DNA, the CDR3 is TGTGCCAGCAGCTTGGGAACGGCGGATGAGCAGTTCTTC. It is translated as CASSLGTADEQFF.

A note on this clone: Other DNA sequences in the same sample also yield this CDR3. The V call is TRBV11-3, the J call TRBJ1-2, with D maybe TRBD1 (5 bases). V gave up 5 bases and J gave up 2 bases, with 9 bases separating them. Germline V CDR1 and CDR2: SGHNT, YENEEA. This CDR3 has 13 residues. The CDR3 spells CASSLRGNYGYTF. As DNA, the CDR3 is TGTGCCAGCAGCCTCCGGGGGAACTATGGCTACACCTTC.

The chain recombines TRBV11-2 with TRBJ2-1; 10 nucleotides align to TRBD2. The V gene's germline CDR1 is SGHAT and CDR2 FQNNGV. The V gene end was trimmed by 5 bases and the J gene end by 5 bases; junction bases not matched to a gene: 9. The CDR3 contains 16 residues. The CDR3 sequence: CASSLPSGRVNNEQFF. CDR3 in DNA: TGTGCCAGCAGCCTACCTAGCGGGAGAGTGAACAATGAGCAGTTCTTC.

This sequence joins TRBV28 and TRBJ2-7, with D possibly TRBD1 on 5 matching bases. This CDR3 has 13 residues. V dropped 3 bases and J dropped 3 bases, with 9 bases sitting between them. Germline V gene sequence: CDR1 MDHEN, CDR2 SYDVKM. CDR3 sequence (DNA): TGTGCCAGCAGTTTTGGGCAGGGCTACGAGCAGTACTTC. This gives the protein CASSFGQGYEQYF.

The rearrangement links TRBV7-2 to TRBJ1-4; 7 bases map to TRBD1. The V segment lost 1 base and the J segment 5 bases; nucleotides outside the gene matches: 4. The CDR3 has 15 amino acids. CDR1 is SGHTA, CDR2 FQGNSA, per germline. The CDR3 protein is CASSLEAGGNEKLFF. The CDR3, as DNA: TGTGCCAGCAGCTTAGAGGCAGGGGGGAATGAAAAACTGTTTTTT.